These T cell receptor beta chains were read from a single sample in a study of cytotoxic CD8 clonotypes in ibrutinib-treated CLL. The assay was immunoSEQ multiplex PCR, and TCRdb's table has in-frame clones only and misses some. Of tens of thousands of clones in the sample, about two thirds were seen once. The sequencing used PBMCs, collected after 12 months of ibrutinib treatment. Receptor source: a human donor with chronic lymphocytic leukemia. CDR3s include the opening cysteine and the closing phenylalanine or tryptophan. D genes are given only for firm matches. Clone size is given for some rows only: seen once, a few or many times, or a class if the clone is expanded.

d_gene	v_gene	j_gene	len	abundance	CDR3nt	CDR3aa
TRBD1	TRBV4-1	TRBJ1-2	13	.	TGCGCCAGCAGCCTCCTGACGACAGGGAGCTACACCTTC	CASSLLTTGSYTF
.	TRBV5-1	TRBJ2-1	14	.	TGCGCCAGCAGCTTGGACAGGGTCGGGAATGAGCAGTTCTTC	CASSLDRVGNEQFF
.	TRBV9	TRBJ2-7	14	.	TGTGCCAGCAGCGTAGCCCACGACTCCTACGAGCAGTACTTC	CASSVAHDSYEQYF
.	TRBV7-9	TRBJ2-7	14	.	TGTGCCAGCAGCCCCGGAAGGAGCTCCTACGAGCAGTACTTC	CASSPGRSSYEQYF
.	TRBV4-2	TRBJ1-2	16	few	TGTGCCAGCAGCCCTTGGACGGAGGGGGACGTCTCTGGCTACACCTTC	CASSPWTEGDVSGYTF
.	TRBV30	TRBJ1-2	12	once	TGTGCCTGGGGGGACTGGACCTATGGCTACACCTTC	CAWGDWTYGYTF
.	TRBV7-2	TRBJ2-7	11	few	TGTGCCAGCAGCTTAGATTACGAGCAGTACTTC	CASSLDYEQYF
.	TRBV6-5	TRBJ2-7	12	.	TGTGCCAGCATAGGCAGGAACTCCGAGCAGTACTTC	CASIGRNSEQYF
.	TRBV6-6	TRBJ1-3	15	.	TGTGCCAGCAGGAACTCAGCGACCTCTGGAAACACCATATATTTT	CASRNSATSGNTIYF
.	TRBV19	TRBJ1-1	15	once	TGTGCCAGTAGTATAGATGAGGACCAGAACACTGAAGCTTTCTTT	CASSIDEDQNTEAFF
.	TRBV27	TRBJ2-5	15	.	TGTGCCAGCAGTTCGATAGGGGGGCGCCAAGAGACCCAGTACTTC	CASSSIGGRQETQYF
TRBD1	TRBV28	TRBJ1-4	14	few	TGTGCCAGCAGTTTAGGGGGACAGGGGGAAAAACTGTTTTTT	CASSLGGQGEKLFF
TRBD2	TRBV7-2	TRBJ2-1	15	.	TGTGCCAGCAGCCCGAGCGGGGGCCAATACAATGAGCAGTTCTTC	CASSPSGGQYNEQFF
.	TRBV7-8	TRBJ1-2	18	.	TGTGCCAGCAGCTTCGTCTTTGGTCTAGGGGGTTCCGAATATGGCTACACCTTC	CASSFVFGLGGSEYGYTF
.	TRBV5-6	TRBJ2-7	13	once	TGTGCCAGCAGCTTTGGCCTGACCTACGAGCAGTACTTC	CASSFGLTYEQYF
.	TRBV7-2	TRBJ2-7	12	.	TGTGCCAGCAGCTCGGACTCGAGAGAGCAGTACTTC	CASSSDSREQYF
.	TRBV27	TRBJ2-2	17	.	TGTGCCAGCAGTTTATATCCGGGGCGGGTTATAGCCGGGGAGCTGTTTTTT	CASSLYPGRVIAGELFF
TRBD1	TRBV30	TRBJ1-5	15	once	TGTGCCTGGAAAACACAGGGGTTAAGCAATCAGCCCCAGCATTTT	CAWKTQGLSNQPQHF
.	TRBV7-9	TRBJ1-6	18	.	TGTGCCAGCAGCTTAGGCGGGACCGTAAGCTCCTATAATTCACCCCTCCACTTT	CASSLGGTVSSYNSPLHF
TRBD2	TRBV19	TRBJ2-5	16	.	TGTGCCAGTAGTTCTAGCGGGGGGCCCTCCCAAGAGACCCAGTACTTC	CASSSSGGPSQETQYF
TRBD1	TRBV7-2	TRBJ1-6	14	few	TGTGCCAGCAGTCGGACAGGGGGCGATTCACCCCTCCACTTT	CASSRTGGDSPLHF
.	TRBV5-1	TRBJ2-2	13	few	TGCGCCAGCAGCTTGGGACCCACCGGGGAGCTGTTTTTT	CASSLGPTGELFF
TRBD1	TRBV27	TRBJ2-2	16	.	TGTGCCAGCAGTTGGACAGGGGGCGGTGGTACCGGGGAGCTGTTTTTT	CASSWTGGGGTGELFF
.	TRBV29-1	TRBJ1-4	13	once	TGCAGCGTTGGGGAGAGTGATAATGAAAAACTGTTTTTT	CSVGESDNEKLFF
TRBD1	TRBV19	TRBJ2-7	15	.	TGTGCCAGTAGTATAGCGCAGGGGGCTCGGGACGAGCAGTACTTC	CASSIAQGARDEQYF
.	TRBV19	TRBJ2-3	17	.	TGTGCCAGTAGTATCGCTTCTCGAGCTACAGGGCTCGATACGCAGTATTTT	CASSIASRATGLDTQYF
.	TRBV5-6	TRBJ2-5	14	.	TGTGCCAGCAGCTTGGCAGGGGCACGAGAGACCCAGTACTTC	CASSLAGARETQYF
.	TRBV5-1	TRBJ2-7	13	.	TGCGCCAGCAGAGTAGACAGGTCGGGAGAGCAGTACTTC	CASRVDRSGEQYF
.	TRBV9	TRBJ1-3	17	.	TGTGCCAGCAGCGTAGGGGCCCAACAGGTCTCTGGAAACACCATATATTTT	CASSVGAQQVSGNTIYF
.	TRBV4-1	TRBJ2-1	15	.	TGCGCCAGCAGCCAAGACGGAGGGGGTCTCGATGAGCAGTTCTTC	CASSQDGGGLDEQFF
.	TRBV7-2	TRBJ1-2	14	.	TGTGCCAGCAGCCCCCCGCTCGGCAACTATGGCTACACCTTC	CASSPPLGNYGYTF
TRBD2	TRBV27	TRBJ2-3	16	.	TGTGCCAGCAGTTCAAGACTAGCGGGGAGGTCCGATACGCAGTATTTT	CASSSRLAGRSDTQYF
.	TRBV6-5	TRBJ1-4	15	.	TGTGCCAGCAGTTATGCGGGCCTGGGTGGTGAAAAACTGTTTTTT	CASSYAGLGGEKLFF
.	TRBV6-1	TRBJ1-1	11	.	TGTGCCAGCAGGGAGGAGGGTAGAGCTTTCTTT	CASREEGRAFF
.	TRBV11-2	TRBJ2-2	15	.	TGTGCCAGCAGCCCCGTCCGCTGGAGTACCGGGGAGCTGTTTTTT	CASSPVRWSTGELFF
TRBD2	TRBV19	TRBJ2-1	17	.	TGTGCCAGTAGTATTGAAACTCTAGCGGGGTTATACAATGAGCAGTTCTTC	CASSIETLAGLYNEQFF
TRBD1	TRBV7-9	TRBJ2-3	14	.	TGTGCCAGCAGACGTACAGGGGACACAGATACGCAGTATTTT	CASRRTGDTDTQYF
TRBD1	TRBV4-1	TRBJ1-1	17	.	TGCGCCAGCAGCCAAGCCGATGGGACAGGGCCGAACACTGAAGCTTTCTTT	CASSQADGTGPNTEAFF
.	TRBV5-1	TRBJ2-7	16	.	TGCGCCAGCAGCTCCCGGATGGGGGGCTTGTCGGTCGAGCAGTACTTC	CASSSRMGGLSVEQYF
.	TRBV30	TRBJ2-7	11	once	TGTGCCGCCGACAGGACACCAGGGCAGTACTTC	CAADRTPGQYF
TRBD2	TRBV5-6	TRBJ2-5	15	.	TGTGCCAGCAGCTTGGAGCGGGGAGGAGGGGAGACTCAGTACTTC	CASSLERGGGETQYF
.	TRBV7-2	TRBJ1-6	14	.	TGTGCCAGCACCCCTGGTACCTATAATTCACCCCTCCACTTT	CASTPGTYNSPLHF